The 27 T cell receptor beta chains presented below share a single source sample, sequenced in a study of blood T cells in healthy people across ages. The use of a sample-barcoded 5' primer and a J-beta primer mix characterized a second PCR of about 7 to 12 cycles. A single record per CDR3 protein comes from TCRdb applying MiXCR to the 5' RACE reads. In the table there are around 1.7 million distinct CDR3 sequences, 28% of which are singletons. Material for sequencing was blood. The receptors stem from a woman aged 25-40 years in good health.

In its sample, this clonotype was seen a few times. The chain is built from TRBV12-5 and TRBJ1-6, with D unclear. The CDR3 loop spans 13 amino acids. Trimming stripped 3 bases from V and 8 bases from J, with 8 bases between. From germline, CDR1 is LGHNT and CDR2 FRNRAP. CDR3 sequence reads: CASGLAGDSPLHF. CDR3 nucleotide sequence: TGTGCTAGTGGTTTAGCCGGGGATTCACCCCTCCACTTT.

A remark on this clonotype: A single base separates this from a much larger clone, so it may be a read error. The chain uses TRBV10-3 and TRBJ2-1; TRBD2 is a possible D gene (6 bases). The germline CDR1 and CDR2 sequences are ENHRY and SYGVKD. The CDR3 length is 15 residues. V shed 0 bases and J shed 6 bases, with 12 bases lying between them. The CDR3 spells CAISESAGRSNEQFF. CDR3 DNA: TGTGCCATCAGTGAGTCTGCGGGGCGAAGCAATGAGCAGTTCTTC.

A few counts support this clonotype. J is TRBJ2-3 and V is TRBV7-2; 9 positions match TRBD1. Germline lookup yields CDR1 SGHTA and CDR2 FQGNSA. The CDR3 has 16 residues. The V gene end was trimmed by 4 bases and the J gene end by 4 bases; junction bases not matched to a gene: 9. The CDR3 sequence: CASSYSGTGIADTQYF. Written as DNA, the CDR3 is TGTGCCAGCAGCTACTCCGGGACAGGGATTGCAGATACGCAGTATTTT.

V and J are TRBV14 and TRBJ2-7; weak D call: TRBD2 (6 bases). V was pared by 6 bases and J by 2 bases, with 14 bases between. There are 14 residues in the CDR3. Germline CDR1 is SGHDN and CDR2 is FVKESK. Written as DNA, the CDR3 is TGTGCCAGCAGACGGGGGAGACCTCCCTACGAGCAGTACTTC. It translates to CASRRGRPPYEQYF.

This clonotype has only one observation. This chain links TRBV6-6 with TRBJ2-1, with 10 bases matching TRBD1. The germline gives CDR1 MNHNY, CDR2 SVGAGI (reference sequence). The CDR3 length is 13 residues. The V and J ends lost 11 bases and 10 bases, in that order; junction bases with no gene match: 11. CDR3 sequence (DNA): TGTGCCCTGGGACAGGGGTATTCCTACGAGCAGTTCTTC. Translating gives CALGQGYSYEQFF.

This clonotype was counted between two and nine times. The rearrangement joins TRBV4-1 to TRBJ2-5; D may be TRBD1 (6 bases). With 0 bases removed from V and 5 bases from J, the gap between germline ends came to 13 bases. Per the germline V gene, CDR1 is MGHRA and CDR2 is YSYEKL. CDR3 length: 15 residues. CDR3 protein: CASSQDPGTRETQYF. DNA for the CDR3: TGCGCCAGCAGCCAAGATCCGGGGACACGGGAGACCCAGTACTTC.

This clonotype was detected a few times. This chain uses TRBV12-3 or TRBV12-4 with TRBJ1-2; D perhaps matches TRBD1 (6 bases). Trimming removed 8 bases from V and 8 bases from J, with 18 bases in between. The CDR3 runs 13 residues. The CDR3 bases are TGTGCCAGCGTACTCTCAGGGGTAGGAGGCTACACCTTC. Protein: CASVLSGVGGYTF.

This clonotype was recorded at least ten times. The chain combines TRBV9 with TRBJ2-1, with D perhaps TRBD2 (6 bases). V was shortened by 0 bases and J by 4 bases, with 8 bases between the two germline ends. Per germline, CDR1 SGDLS and CDR2 YYNGEE. This CDR3 comprises 14 residues. The CDR3 spells CASSVELAYNEQFF. The CDR3 DNA reads TGTGCCAGCAGCGTAGAACTAGCTTACAATGAGCAGTTCTTC.

This clonotype was picked up a small number of times. The V gene is TRBV29-1, the J gene TRBJ2-7, with D tentatively TRBD2 (5 bases). Trimming left V 7 bases short and J 3 bases short, with 16 bases between. The CDR3 consists of 13 residues. Germline V gives CDR1 SQVTM, CDR2 ANQGSEA. CDR3 sequence: CSAKDSRGYEQYF. The CDR3 DNA reads TGCAGCGCCAAGGACTCCCGCGGCTACGAGCAGTACTTC.

The chain joins TRBV7-2 to TRBJ2-5; weak D call: TRBD2 (6 bases). CDR1 and CDR2 (germline): SGHTA, FQGNSA. The CDR3 extends over 16 amino acids. V lost 1 base, J lost 7 bases, and 19 bases lay in between. The CDR3 loop is CASSLEAGPPLATQYF. The CDR3 nucleotides read TGTGCCAGCAGCTTAGAGGCGGGACCCCCGCTGGCGACCCAGTACTTC.

This clonotype occurred many times. The chain is built from TRBV20-1 and TRBJ2-1; 10 bases match TRBD2. Per the germline V gene, CDR1 is DFQATT and CDR2 is SNEGSKA (reference sequence). Trimming took 1 base from V and 2 from J; bases not matched to a gene: 8. The CDR3 extends over 17 amino acids. The CDR3 region is CSARGLAGVGTYNEQFF. The CDR3 coding sequence is TGCAGTGCTAGAGGTCTAGCGGGAGTAGGCACCTACAATGAGCAGTTCTTC.

V gene TRBV20-1 combines with J gene TRBJ2-3, with 8 bases fitting TRBD1. The CDR3 totals 15 residues. Germline values: CDR1 DFQATT, CDR2 SNEGSKA (reference sequence). The V segment lost 4 bases and the J segment 1 base; nucleotides outside the gene matches: 7. The CDR3 reads CSATDRGRRTDTQYF. The DNA for the CDR3 is TGCAGTGCTACTGACAGGGGCCGGCGCACAGATACGCAGTATTTT.

This clonotype turned up a few times. J is TRBJ1-1 and V is TRBV20-1; no definite D call. The ends were cut back, 2 bases at V and 5 bases at J, with 18 bases in the middle. The CDR3 runs 15 residues. From germline, CDR1 is DFQATT and CDR2 SNEGSKA (reference sequence). The CDR3, as DNA: TGCAGTGCTAGAAGGGTTGTAGTAGTTGGAACTGAAGCTTTCTTT. It codes for CSARRVVVVGTEAFF.

The gene calls are TRBV20-1 and TRBJ1-1; D is undetermined. The CDR3 covers 15 residues. Germline V CDR1 and CDR2: DFQATT, SNEGSKA (reference sequence). V lost 1 base to trimming and J lost 4 bases, with 16 bases between them. The CDR3, as DNA: TGCAGTGCTAGAGGGGGTTGGGAGAAGGGCACTGAAGCTTTCTTT. This sequence encodes CSARGGWEKGTEAFF.

This clonotype was seen only a few times. The rearrangement joins TRBV6-6 to TRBJ1-2, with 8 bases identical to TRBD1. This CDR3 has 16 amino acids. The germline V gene has CDR1 MNHNY and CDR2 SVGAGI (reference sequence). The junction had 8 bases not matched to a gene; V was cut back by 5 bases and J by 0 bases. The CDR3 DNA is TGTGCCAGCAGTCCAGACAGGGGCCAAGCTAACTATGGCTACACCTTC. Its protein is CASSPDRGQANYGYTF.

This clonotype was picked up many times. The rearrangement joins TRBV7-9 to TRBJ1-2, with 7 bases identical to TRBD1. The germline gives CDR1 SEHNR, CDR2 FQNEAQ (reference sequence). CDR3 size: 13 residues. V gave up 1 base and J gave up 4 bases; unmatched junction bases: 0. CDR3 nucleotides: TGTGCCAGCAGCTTAGGGGACAGCTATGGCTACACCTTC. It translates to CASSLGDSYGYTF.

On this clonotype itself: A much larger clone lies a single base off, so this may be a read error. This sequence joins TRBV6-1 and TRBJ1-2; D may be TRBD1 (5 bases). Germline V gives CDR1 MNHNS, CDR2 SASEGT. This CDR3 region has 14 residues. Here the CDR3 reads CALLPGRRNYGYAF. Written as DNA, the CDR3 is TGTGCCCTACTCCCGGGACGGCGTAACTATGGCTACGCCTTC.

For this clonotype: The junction shows a germline mismatch at one end, possibly a read error. The chain is built from TRBV5-1 and TRBJ2-2; unclear D gene. Germline V lookup: CDR1 SGHRS, CDR2 YFSETQ. The CDR3 is made up of 14 amino acids. CDR3 loop: CASSSNGVTEELFF. The CDR3 DNA is TGCGCCAGCAGCTCCAATGGGGTGACCGAGGAGCTGTTTTTT.

Note on this clonotype: A junction end diverges from the germline sequence, so it may reflect a read error. This chain joins TRBV6-5 and TRBJ2-3; 7 nucleotides align to TRBD2. This CDR3 contains 14 residues. The germline CDR1 and CDR2 sequences are MNHEY and SVGAGI. This CDR3 is CTSSYSIGGGTQYF. As DNA, the CDR3 is TGTACCAGCAGTTACTCGATCGGCGGGGGTACGCAGTATTTT.

This clonotype was detected only once. The gene calls are TRBV2 and TRBJ2-5; D may be TRBD2 (6 bases). Trimming left V 3 bases short and J 4 bases short, with 12 bases between. CDR1 and CDR2 from the germline V gene are SNHLY and FYNNEI. This CDR3 has 14 residues. The CDR3 region has the DNA TGTGCCAGCAGTGACATCATCGGGGGAGAGACCCAGTACTTC. Translation gives CASSDIIGGETQYF.

Only a few counts were recorded for this clonotype. The rearrangement uses TRBV6-1 and TRBJ1-2; D uncertain. Germline CDR1 reads MNHNS; CDR2 reads SASEGT. This CDR3 is built from 12 residues. Trimming shortened V by 3 bases and J by 8 bases, and 10 bases separated the two germline ends. DNA for the CDR3: TGTGCCAGCAGTGAGGCCACGTGGGGCTACACCTTC. Its protein is CASSEATWGYTF.

This chain uses TRBV6-6 with TRBJ1-5; 8 bases line up with TRBD1. The V segment lost 6 bases and the J segment 6 bases; nucleotides outside the gene matches: 7. Germline loops: CDR1 MNHNY, CDR2 SVGAGI (reference sequence). CDR3 size: 14 residues. The CDR3 sequence is CASRYGQGIQPQHF. CDR3 DNA sequence: TGTGCCAGCAGGTATGGACAGGGCATTCAGCCCCAGCATTTT.

The chain combines TRBV7-9 with TRBJ1-1; no definite D call. This CDR3 comprises 15 residues. The germline V gene has CDR1 SEHNR and CDR2 FQNEAQ (reference sequence). The germline V and J ends were trimmed by 0 bases and 3 bases, with 11 bases remaining between them. CDR3 bases: TGTGCCAGCAGCTTAGCTGGGGTAGGTGACACTGAAGCTTTCTTT. This gives the protein CASSLAGVGDTEAFF.

In this sample, this clonotype turned up many times. A junction boundary mismatches the germline segment, possibly from a read error. The CDR3 DNA reads TGTGCCAGCTCTCTCGGACGGGAAAACATTCAGTACTTC. Protein: CASSLGRENIQYF. The genes are TRBV5-1 and TRBJ2-4; the D is unclear. This CDR3 region has 13 residues. From germline, CDR1 is SGHRS and CDR2 YFSETQ. Full variable domain (rest looked up from reference TRBV5-1 and TRBJ2-4): KAGVTQTPRYLIKTRGQQVTLSCSPISGHRSVSWYQQTPGQGLQFLFEYFSETQRNKGNFPGRFSGRQFSNSRSEMNVSTLELGDSALYLCASSLGRENIQYFGAGTRLSVL.

V is TRBV27 and J is TRBJ2-2, with D hard to call. CDR1 and CDR2 from the germline V gene are MNHEY and SMNVEV (reference sequence). The CDR3 totals 14 residues. V was pared by 5 bases and J by 3 bases, with 10 bases between. In DNA form, the CDR3 reads TGTGCCAGCAGTCACCGGGCCCACACCGGGGAGCTGTTTTTT. Protein: CASSHRAHTGELFF.

This clonotype has ten or more counts. The chain links TRBV12-3 or TRBV12-4 to TRBJ2-7; D may be TRBD1 (5 bases). The germline V and J ends were trimmed by 5 bases and 3 bases, with 14 bases remaining between them. The CDR3 is 14 residues long. This CDR3 is CASSPQGLIYEQYF. In DNA form, the CDR3 reads TGTGCCAGCAGTCCCCAGGGTCTTATCTACGAGCAGTACTTC.

The chain links TRBV5-1 to TRBJ2-3, with D possibly matching TRBD2 (5 bases). This CDR3 region has 13 residues. V dropped 4 bases and J dropped 9 bases, with 15 bases sitting between them. Germline CDR1 reads SGHRS; CDR2 reads YFSETQ. The CDR3 spells CASSEGSLNTQYF. CDR3 in DNA: TGCGCCAGCAGCGAGGGCAGCCTCAACACGCAGTATTTT.